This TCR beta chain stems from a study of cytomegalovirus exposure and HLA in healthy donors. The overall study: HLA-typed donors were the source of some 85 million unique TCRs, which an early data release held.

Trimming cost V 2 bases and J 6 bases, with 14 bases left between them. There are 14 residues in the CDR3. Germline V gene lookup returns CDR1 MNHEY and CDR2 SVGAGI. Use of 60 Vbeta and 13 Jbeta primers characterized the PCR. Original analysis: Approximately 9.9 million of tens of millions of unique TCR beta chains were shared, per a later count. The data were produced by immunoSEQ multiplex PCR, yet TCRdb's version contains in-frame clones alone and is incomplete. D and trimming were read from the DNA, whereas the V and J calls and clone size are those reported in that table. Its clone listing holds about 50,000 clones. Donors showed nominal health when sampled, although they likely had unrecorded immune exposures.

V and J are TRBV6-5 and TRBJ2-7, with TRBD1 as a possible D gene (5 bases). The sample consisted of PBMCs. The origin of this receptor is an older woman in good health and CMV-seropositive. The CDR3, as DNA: TGTGCCAGCAGTTACGAGGTCAGGGCTGGCGAGCAGTACTTC. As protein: CASSYEVRAGEQYF.